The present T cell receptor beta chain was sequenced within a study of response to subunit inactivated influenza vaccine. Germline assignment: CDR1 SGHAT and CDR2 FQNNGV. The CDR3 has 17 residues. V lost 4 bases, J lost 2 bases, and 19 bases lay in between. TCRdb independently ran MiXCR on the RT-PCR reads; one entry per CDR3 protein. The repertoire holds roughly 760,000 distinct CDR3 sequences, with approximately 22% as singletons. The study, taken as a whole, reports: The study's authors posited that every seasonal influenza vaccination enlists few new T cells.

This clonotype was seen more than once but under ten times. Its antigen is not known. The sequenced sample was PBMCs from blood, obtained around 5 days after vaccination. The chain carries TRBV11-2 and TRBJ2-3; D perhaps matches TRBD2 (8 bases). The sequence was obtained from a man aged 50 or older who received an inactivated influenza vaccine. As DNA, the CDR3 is TGTGCCAGCAGCTACCGCGGGGGGACAGAGCCCACAGATACGCAGTATTTT. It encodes CASSYRGGTEPTDTQYF.